This T cell receptor beta chain stems from a study of early T cells in non-severe SARS-CoV-2 infection. Across the study: Alpha and beta chains were unpaired, from unsorted whole-blood bulk RNA.

Trimming removed 7 bases from V and 4 bases from J; junction bases left unmatched: 10. The CDR3 runs to 14 residues. Germline V gene lookup returns CDR1 SQVTM and CDR2 ANQGSEA. Individual cDNA molecules were tagged with unique molecular identifiers. TCRdb itself ran the 5' RACE reads through MiXCR, one entry per CDR3 protein. The sample includes more than 85,000 distinct CDR3 sequences, around an eighth of them seen just once. Study results and caveats: The matching step, a VDJdb search, favored anti-spike CD8 responses and missed private and CD4 specificities.

As concerns this clonotype: What it recognizes is unknown.

The gene calls are TRBV29-1 and TRBJ1-3; 7 nucleotides match TRBD1. The specimen was whole blood, collected at baseline. The TCR comes from an adult who was a healthcare worker with PCR-confirmed SARS-CoV-2 infection or an uninfected control (not recorded which). CDR3 DNA sequence: TGCAGCGGCACCCAACCGGGACAGGGAAACACCATATATTTT. This codes for CSGTQPGQGNTIYF.